Shown below are 8 T cell receptor beta chains from a single sample sequenced in a study of naive and memory T cell subsets. Two oligonucleotides, mixed equimolar, formed the beta constant-region primer covering TRBC1 and TRBC2. Four rounds of PCR amplified the ligated cDNA using nested alpha and beta constant-region primers plus SP2. MiXCR was run by TCRdb on the UMI-ligation and nested PCR reads, yielding one entry per CDR3 protein. The sample records approximately 140,000 distinct CDR3 sequences, over 20% being singletons. Regarding the study as a whole: Especially in CD8 cells, naive repertoires contained a few larger clonotypes, possibly CD45RA-re-expressing memory cells.

No antigen is known for these receptors. Sequencing input: naive CD4+ T cells from blood. These receptors were obtained from a human donor in good health.

The chain is built from TRBV3-1 and TRBJ2-5, with D perhaps TRBD2 (5 bases). The V end lost 3 bases, the J end lost 5 bases, and 13 bases lay between the germline ends. Germline V CDR1 and CDR2: LGHDT, YNNKEL (reference sequence). This CDR3 spans 14 amino acids. The CDR3 DNA reads TGTGCCAGCAGCCAGCTGAGTAGCGAGGAGACCCAGTACTTC. Translating it yields CASSQLSSEETQYF.

The V gene is TRBV5-1, the J gene TRBJ2-3; D is ambiguous. V was trimmed by 3 bases and J by 2 bases, leaving 7 bases between them. Germline lookup yields CDR1 SGHRS and CDR2 YFSETQ. The CDR3 covers 13 residues. The CDR3 coding sequence is TGCGCCAGCAGCTGGACGCCCACAGATACGCAGTATTTT. Translated, it gives CASSWTPTDTQYF.

CDR3 bases: TGTGCCAGCAGTGCACGACAGGGGACAGCCTACAATGAGCAGTTCTTC. Translation: CASSARQGTAYNEQFF. The chain employs TRBV6-1 and TRBJ2-1; 8 bases map to TRBD1. V lost 4 bases and J lost 2; bases outside the gene matches: 7. Germline V CDR1 and CDR2: MNHNS, SASEGT. The CDR3 spans 16 residues.

This clonotype was counted many times. CDR3 sequence reads: CSVAQGQGVFEQYF. CDR3 DNA: TGCAGCGTTGCTCAAGGACAGGGGGTTTTCGAGCAGTACTTC. V is TRBV29-1 and J is TRBJ2-7; 10 bases match TRBD1. The ends lost 4 bases at V and 6 bases at J; junction bases unmatched: 9. Germline V gene sequence: CDR1 SQVTM, CDR2 ANQGSEA. The CDR3 runs 14 residues.

This clonotype was seen a few times. V is TRBV4-1 and J is TRBJ1-6; 8 bases match TRBD1. Germline trimming cut 1 base from V and 9 bases from J; bases unmatched to any gene: 8. The CDR3 runs to 16 residues. Germline CDR1 and CDR2: MGHRA and YSYEKL. Written as DNA, the CDR3 is TGCGCCAGCAGCCAAGCCGCTGTACAGGGGGTTTCACCCCTCCACTTT. Its translation is CASSQAAVQGVSPLHF.

This clonotype was seen more than once but under ten times. The CDR3 here is CASSFVRLNSPLHF. In DNA form, the CDR3 reads TGTGCCAGCAGTTTCGTCAGGCTAAATTCACCCCTCCACTTT. This sequence joins TRBV28 and TRBJ1-6; D unresolved. The CDR3 has 14 residues. Germline values: CDR1 MDHEN, CDR2 SYDVKM. With 3 bases removed from V and 7 bases from J, the gap between germline ends came to 10 bases.

The chain combines TRBV6-1 with TRBJ2-5; perhaps TRBD2 as D (7 bases). The CDR3 is 15 amino acids. Germline lookup yields CDR1 MNHNS and CDR2 SASEGT. The germline V and J ends were trimmed by 8 bases and 5 bases, with 21 bases remaining between them. The CDR3 coding sequence is TGTGCCAGCCACCCCATCCTGCGGGGGCGTGAGACCCAGTACTTC. This gives the protein CASHPILRGRETQYF.

The chain employs TRBV6-5 and TRBJ2-7; no definite D call. V was cut by 4 bases and J by 6 bases, with 7 bases left in between. Germline V lookup: CDR1 MNHEY, CDR2 SVGAGI. CDR3 length equals 11 residues. In DNA, the CDR3 is TGTGCCAGCAGTTCGGCCGGCGAGCAGTACTTC. Its translation is CASSSAGEQYF.